This T cell receptor (beta chain) was retrieved from a study of shared T cell receptors in the human thymus. Assay used: immunoSEQ multiplex PCR; TCRdb lists only in-frame clones, some missing. In the table there are 700,000 or so clones, 75% to 90% of which are singletons. Trimming stripped 3 bases from V and 6 bases from J, with 11 bases between. CDR3 length: 13 amino acids. Germline V gives CDR1 SGHAT, CDR2 FQNNGV. The data also belong to a second study, concerning human thymus T cells.

This chain joins TRBV11-2 and TRBJ1-2, with D hard to call. Sequenced: thymocytes. The TCR originated in a girl under three years old with a congenital heart defect. CDR3 in DNA: TGTGCCAGCAGCTTCGCTTCCAGCGATGGCTACACCTTC. The encoded protein is CASSFASSDGYTF.